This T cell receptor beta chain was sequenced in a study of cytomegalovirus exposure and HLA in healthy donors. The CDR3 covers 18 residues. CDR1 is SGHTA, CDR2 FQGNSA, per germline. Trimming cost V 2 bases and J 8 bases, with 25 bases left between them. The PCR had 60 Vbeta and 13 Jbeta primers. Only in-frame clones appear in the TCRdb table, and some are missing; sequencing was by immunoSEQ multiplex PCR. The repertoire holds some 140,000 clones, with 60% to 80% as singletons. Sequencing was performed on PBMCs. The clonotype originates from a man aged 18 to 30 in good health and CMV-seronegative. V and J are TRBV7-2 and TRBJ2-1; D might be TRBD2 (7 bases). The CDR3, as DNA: TGTGCCAGCAGCTTACGAGGTTGGGGGGGGCAAAGTTCACATGAGCAGTTCTTC. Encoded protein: CASSLRGWGGQSSHEQFF. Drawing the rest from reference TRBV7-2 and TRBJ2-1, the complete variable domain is GAGVSQSPSNKVTEKGKDVELRCDPISGHTALYWYRQSLGQGLEFLIYFQGNSAPDKSGLPSDRFSAERTGGSVSTLTIQRTQQEDSAVYLCASSLRGWGGQSSHEQFFGPGTRLTVL.